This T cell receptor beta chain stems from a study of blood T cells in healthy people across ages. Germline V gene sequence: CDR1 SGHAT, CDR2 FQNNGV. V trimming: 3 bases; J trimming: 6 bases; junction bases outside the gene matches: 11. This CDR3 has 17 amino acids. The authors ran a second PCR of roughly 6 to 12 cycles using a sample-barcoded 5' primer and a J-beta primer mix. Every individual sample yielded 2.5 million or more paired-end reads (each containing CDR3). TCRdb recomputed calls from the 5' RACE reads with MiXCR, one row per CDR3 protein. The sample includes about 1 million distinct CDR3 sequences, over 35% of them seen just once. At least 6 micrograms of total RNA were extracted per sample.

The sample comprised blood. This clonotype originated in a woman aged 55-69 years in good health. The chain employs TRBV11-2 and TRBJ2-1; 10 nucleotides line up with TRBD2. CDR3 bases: TGTGCCAGCAGCTTCGGTTTCAGCGGGAGGGCCGGCAATGAGCAGTTCTTC. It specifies CASSFGFSGRAGNEQFF.